This T cell receptor beta chain was sequenced in a study of T cells in Graves' hyperthyroidism and ophthalmopathy (dated by TCRdb to the late 2010s). General notes on the study: Peripheral blood was sampled at the time of initial diagnosis, prior to any treatment. In more than five Graves' hyperthyroidism patients, the study also compared T-cell repertoires from thyroid tissue with T-cell repertoires from blood. Following sampling, methimazole starting at 30 mg daily was given to hyperthyroidism patients, and high-dose intravenous methylprednisolone was given to ophthalmopathy patients. The paper reports TCR Vbeta CDR3 sequencing of approximately 140 peripheral blood samples: 43 ophthalmopathy, under 80 hyperthyroidism and around 17 progressor patients. The 90 to 100 discovery patients were randomly split 7:3 into training and test sets. An independent validation cohort of around 19 hyperthyroidism patients and more than 15 patients who later progressed to ophthalmopathy tested prospective prediction of ophthalmopathy. To identify TCR V-J signatures that set the groups apart, the researchers used a discovery cohort of 95 to 100 patients, made up of 40 to 45 with Graves' ophthalmopathy and about 59 with stable Graves' hyperthyroidism. Paper-wide results and their limitations: In validation, the model predicted progression to ophthalmopathy a median of roughly 6.5 months before onset, with over 60% sensitivity and 72.22% specificity. Most expanded thyroid clonotypes (frequency above 0.001) were also detected in blood, a finding suggesting that blood repertoires may reflect thyroid immune responses. No statistical method was used to set the sample size in advance, and investigators knew the group allocation. A model built on a 13 V-J signature distinguished ophthalmopathy from stable hyperthyroidism, reaching 85% to 90% sensitivity and around 81% specificity in cross-validation and 80%/75% in testing.

The TCR beta CDR3 regions were amplified from the RNA transcripts. The TCR CDR3 was subjected to a first round of RT-PCR using the HTBI primer set and the Qiagen OneStep RT-PCR kit. Libraries were constructed in a second round of multiplex PCR, after which size selection and purification were carried out. The libraries were sequenced on an Illumina HiSeq2000 using paired-end 100 bp reads. The original pipeline was this. SOAPnuke was used to process the raw data, with reads discarded if the reads contained adapters or uncalled bases, had a mean Phred below 15, or lacked an exact constant-primer or identifier match. High-quality paired reads were merged with COPE v1.2.5, and unique nucleotide sequences were defined as clonotypes. MiTCR v1.1 was used to align the clonotypes against IMGT TRBV, TRBD and TRBJ reference segments. Only V-J combinations with frequency above 0.0001, covering roughly 99% of repertoires, were analysed. The TCS score was defined as the ratio of F50 (clonal expansion) to E x V (chaos), calculated using BLOSUM62-based TCRdist between CDR3 peptides within each V-J. Welch's t-statistics and random forest reduced approximately 520 V-J features to some 14, which were used in a naive Bayes classifier (R e1071). The raw public data were reprocessed by TCRdb itself: fastp quality trimming at Q25, MiXCR clonotype calling, in-frame beta chains only. Identical CDR3 proteins give one entry, which carries the most common genes and DNA. TCRdb's processing, not the study's, gives the V and J calls here. For this sample there are roughly 660,000 distinct CDR3 sequences; 17% appear just once. About a sixth of the sample is in the top ten clones.

The germline V end is reduced by 9 bases and the J end by 3 bases; junction bases left unmatched: 16. The CDR3, cysteine through phenylalanine, is 17 amino acids long. The entry retains the CDR3 DNA only, 51 bases that are in frame from base 1. Reading the germline V gene gives CDR1 ENHRY and CDR2 SYGVKD. Graves' hyperthyroidism was defined as stable when no progression to ophthalmopathy occurred over 18 months of follow-up. The hyperthyroidism patients were between 18 and 65 years old and newly diagnosed, with a disease duration of less than 2 months. Exclusion was applied to patients with uncontrolled infections, other autoimmune diseases, pregnancy or lactation. Diagnoses relied on clinical symptoms, serum thyroxine and TRAb, thyroid ultrasound and orbital computed tomography. PBMCs were isolated from 7.5 to 10 ml of fresh peripheral blood by Ficoll-Paque density gradient centrifugation. Trizol reagent was used to extract total RNA, and RNA quality was then checked on an Agilent 2100 Bioanalyzer.

As for this clonotype: The target of this receptor is not known. Base qualities were left out, and no much larger clone turns up one base away.

Sequences were obtained from blood. The receptor chain draws on TRBV10-3 and TRBJ1-1; a stretch of 10 junction bases matches TRBD1. The TCR was taken from a man aged 50-59 years with Graves' hyperthyroidism. The nucleotide sequence is TGTGCCATTACCCCGGGACAGGGGAAGGGGTCGGACACTGAAGCTTTCTTT. This is translated as CAITPGQGKGSDTEAFF.